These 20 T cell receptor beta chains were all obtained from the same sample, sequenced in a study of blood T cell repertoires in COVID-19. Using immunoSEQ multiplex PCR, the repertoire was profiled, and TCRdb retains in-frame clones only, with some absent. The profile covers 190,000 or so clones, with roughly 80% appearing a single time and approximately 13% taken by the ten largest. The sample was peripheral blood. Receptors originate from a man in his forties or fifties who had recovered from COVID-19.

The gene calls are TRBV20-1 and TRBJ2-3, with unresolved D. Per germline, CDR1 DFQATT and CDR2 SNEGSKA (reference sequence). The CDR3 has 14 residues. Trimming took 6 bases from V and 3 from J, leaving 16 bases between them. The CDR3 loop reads CSASMTWSTDTQYF. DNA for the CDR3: TGCAGTGCCAGTATGACCTGGAGTACAGATACGCAGTATTTT.

The CDR3, as DNA: TGTGCCAGCAGCCAAGTTACAGGGGGAGTGTCTTTCTTT. Amino acids: CASSQVTGGVSFF. The chain is built from TRBV3-1 (or the pseudogene TRBV3-2) and TRBJ1-1, with 8 bases aligning to TRBD1. The CDR3 consists of 13 residues. Germline loops: CDR1 LGHDT, CDR2 YNNKEL (reference sequence). V lost 1 base, J lost 12 bases, and 7 bases stayed unmatched.

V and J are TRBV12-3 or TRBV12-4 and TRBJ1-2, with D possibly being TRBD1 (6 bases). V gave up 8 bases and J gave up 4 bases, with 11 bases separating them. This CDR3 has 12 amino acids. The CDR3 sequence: CASRARGYGYTF. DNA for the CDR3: TGTGCCAGCCGAGCCAGGGGCTATGGCTACACCTTC.

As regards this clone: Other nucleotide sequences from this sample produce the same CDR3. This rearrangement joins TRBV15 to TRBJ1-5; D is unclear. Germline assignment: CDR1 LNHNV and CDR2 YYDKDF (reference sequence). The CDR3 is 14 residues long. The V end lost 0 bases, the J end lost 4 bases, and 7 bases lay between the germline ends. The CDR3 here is CATSRDRGNQPQHF. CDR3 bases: TGTGCCACCAGCAGAGATAGAGGGAATCAGCCCCAGCATTTT.

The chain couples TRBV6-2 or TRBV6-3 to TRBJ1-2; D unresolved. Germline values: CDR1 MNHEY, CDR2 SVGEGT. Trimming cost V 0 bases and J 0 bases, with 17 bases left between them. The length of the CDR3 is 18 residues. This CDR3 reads CASSYSNPGIGPNYGYTF. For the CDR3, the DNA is TGTGCCAGCAGTTACTCGAATCCGGGGATTGGGCCTAACTATGGCTACACCTTC.

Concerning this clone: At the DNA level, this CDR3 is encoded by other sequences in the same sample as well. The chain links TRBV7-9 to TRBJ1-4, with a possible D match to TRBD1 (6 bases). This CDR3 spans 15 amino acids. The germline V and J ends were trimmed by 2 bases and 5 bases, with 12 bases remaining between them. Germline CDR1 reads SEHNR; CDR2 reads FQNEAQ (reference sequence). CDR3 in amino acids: CASSLSGQGNEKLFF. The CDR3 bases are TGTGCCAGCAGCTTATCAGGTCAGGGGAATGAAAAACTGTTTTTT.

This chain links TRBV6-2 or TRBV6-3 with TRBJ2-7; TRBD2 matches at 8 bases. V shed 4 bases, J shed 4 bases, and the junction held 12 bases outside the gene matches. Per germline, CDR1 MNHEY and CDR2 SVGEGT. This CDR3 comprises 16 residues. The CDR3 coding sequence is TGTGCCAGCAGTTCTGTAAAGGTAGCGGGGAGGTACGAGCAGTACTTC. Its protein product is CASSSVKVAGRYEQYF.

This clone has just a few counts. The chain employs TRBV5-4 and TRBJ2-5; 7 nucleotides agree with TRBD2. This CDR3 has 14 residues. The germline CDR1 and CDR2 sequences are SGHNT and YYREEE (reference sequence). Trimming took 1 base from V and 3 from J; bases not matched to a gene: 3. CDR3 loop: CASSLLGREETQYF. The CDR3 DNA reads TGTGCCAGCAGCTTGCTGGGGAGGGAAGAGACCCAGTACTTC.

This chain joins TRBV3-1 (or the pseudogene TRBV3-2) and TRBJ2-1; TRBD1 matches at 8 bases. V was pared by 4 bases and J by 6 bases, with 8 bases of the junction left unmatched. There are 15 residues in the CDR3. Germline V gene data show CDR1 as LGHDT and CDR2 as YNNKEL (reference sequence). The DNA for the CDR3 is TGTGCCAGCAGCCCACCGGGACAGGTTATCAATGAGCAGTTCTTC. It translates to CASSPPGQVINEQFF.

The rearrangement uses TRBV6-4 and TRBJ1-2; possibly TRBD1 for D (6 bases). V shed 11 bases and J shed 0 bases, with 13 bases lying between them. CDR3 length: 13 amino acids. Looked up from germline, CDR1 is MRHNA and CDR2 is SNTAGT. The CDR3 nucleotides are TGTGCCGGTGGACAGCGCGCTAACTATGGCTACACCTTC. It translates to CAGGQRANYGYTF.

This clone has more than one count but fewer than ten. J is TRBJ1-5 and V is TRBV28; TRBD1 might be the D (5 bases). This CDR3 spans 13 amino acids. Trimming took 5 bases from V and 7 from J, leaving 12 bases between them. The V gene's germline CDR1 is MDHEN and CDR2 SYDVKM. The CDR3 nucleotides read TGTGCCAGCAGTCTGGGTACAGGACAGCCCCAGCATTTT. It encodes CASSLGTGQPQHF. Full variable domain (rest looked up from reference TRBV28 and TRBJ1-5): DVKVTQSSRYLVKRTGEKVFLECVQDMDHENMFWYRQDPGLGLRLIYFSYDVKMKEKGDIPEGYSVSREKKERFSLILESASTNQTSMYLCASSLGTGQPQHFGDGTRLSIL.

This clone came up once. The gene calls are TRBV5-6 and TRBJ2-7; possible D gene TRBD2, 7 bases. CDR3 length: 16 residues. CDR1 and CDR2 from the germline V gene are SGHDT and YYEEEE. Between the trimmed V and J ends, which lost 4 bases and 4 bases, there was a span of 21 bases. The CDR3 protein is CASSPTLGGGRYEQYF. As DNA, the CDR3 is TGTGCCAGCAGCCCTACTCTAGGGGGAGGGAGGTACGAGCAGTACTTC.

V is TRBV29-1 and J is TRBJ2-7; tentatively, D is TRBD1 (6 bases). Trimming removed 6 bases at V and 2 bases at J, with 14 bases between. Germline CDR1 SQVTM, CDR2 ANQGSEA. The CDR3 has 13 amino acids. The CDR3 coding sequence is TGCAGCGTAAAGATGACAGGAGCCTACGAGCAGTACTTC. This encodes CSVKMTGAYEQYF.

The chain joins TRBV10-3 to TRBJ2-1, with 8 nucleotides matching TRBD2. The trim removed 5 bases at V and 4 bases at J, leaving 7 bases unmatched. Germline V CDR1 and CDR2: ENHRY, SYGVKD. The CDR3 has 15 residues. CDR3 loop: CAISIAGSHYNEQFF. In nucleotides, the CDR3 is TGTGCCATCAGTATAGCGGGGAGCCATTACAATGAGCAGTTCTTC.

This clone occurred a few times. The CDR3 nucleotides are TGTGCCAGCAGTGTAGGGGTTTACAATGAGCAGTTCTTC. Translated: CASSVGVYNEQFF. This chain links TRBV2 with TRBJ2-1, with a weak D call TRBD1 (5 bases). Germline lookup yields CDR1 SNHLY and CDR2 FYNNEI. The CDR3 sequence is 13 residues long. V lost 4 bases, J lost 4 bases, and 8 bases lay in between.

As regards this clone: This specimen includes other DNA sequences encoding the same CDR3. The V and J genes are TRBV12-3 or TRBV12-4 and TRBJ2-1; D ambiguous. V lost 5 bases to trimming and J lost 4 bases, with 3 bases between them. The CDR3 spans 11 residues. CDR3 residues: CASSLYNEQFF. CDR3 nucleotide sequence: TGTGCCAGCAGTCTATACAATGAGCAGTTCTTC.

The CDR3 sequence: CATSDSSLGRGRNTEAFF. The CDR3 DNA reads as TGTGCCACCAGTGATAGCTCCCTTGGTAGGGGGAGGAACACTGAAGCTTTCTTT. The chain joins TRBV24-1 to TRBJ1-1, with a possible D match to TRBD1 (6 bases). The V and J ends lost 3 bases and 1 base respectively, with 20 bases between them. The CDR3 totals 18 residues. Germline CDR1 is KGHDR and CDR2 is SFDVKD.

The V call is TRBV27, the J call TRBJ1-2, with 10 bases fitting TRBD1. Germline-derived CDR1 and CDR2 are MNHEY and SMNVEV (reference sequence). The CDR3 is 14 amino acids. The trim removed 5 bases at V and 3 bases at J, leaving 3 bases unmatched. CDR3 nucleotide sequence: TGTGCCAGCAGTCCGACAGGGGGCGACTATGGCTACACCTTC. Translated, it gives CASSPTGGDYGYTF.

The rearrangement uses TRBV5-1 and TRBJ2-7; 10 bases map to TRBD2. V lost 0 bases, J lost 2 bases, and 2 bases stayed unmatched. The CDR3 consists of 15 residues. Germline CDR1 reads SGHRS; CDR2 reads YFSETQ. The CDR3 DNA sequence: TGCGCCAGCAGCTTGGCCGGGACTAGCGCCTACGAGCAGTACTTC. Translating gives CASSLAGTSAYEQYF. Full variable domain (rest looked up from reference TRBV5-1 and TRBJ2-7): KAGVTQTPRYLIKTRGQQVTLSCSPISGHRSVSWYQQTPGQGLQFLFEYFSETQRNKGNFPGRFSGRQFSNSRSEMNVSTLELGDSALYLCASSLAGTSAYEQYFGPGTRLTVT.

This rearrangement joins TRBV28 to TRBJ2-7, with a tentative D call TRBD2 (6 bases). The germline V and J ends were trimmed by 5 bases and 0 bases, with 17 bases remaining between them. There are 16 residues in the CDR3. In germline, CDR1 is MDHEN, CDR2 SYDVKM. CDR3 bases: TGTGCCAGCAGTACCTGGGACTGGCAGAGCTCCTACGAGCAGTACTTC. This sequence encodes CASSTWDWQSSYEQYF.